This TCR beta chain was sequenced in a study of T cell repertoires in cytomegalovirus infection. General study points: Identification of carriers of CMV plus the relevant HLA was achieved through cumulative public TCR beta family frequency.

With 2 bases removed from V and 1 base from J, the gap between germline ends came to 14 bases. CDR1 is SGHVS, CDR2 FQNEAQ, per germline. CDR3 length equals 16 residues. This clonotype was seen at least ten times. What it recognizes is unknown. TCRdb re-analysed the reads in MiXCR, keeping a single row per CDR3 protein. The sample has more than 90,000 distinct CDR3 sequences; over 9% are singletons. Specimen: PBMCs, sequenced either directly or after in vitro stimulation (not recorded which). This TCR was recovered from a human donor in good health (CMV status not recorded). Some clones in this sample may be carry-over from other donors' samples. The chain has TRBV7-8 and TRBJ1-1; D may be TRBD1 (5 bases). The chain's CDR3 is CASSLWQGGWNTEAFF. CDR3 nucleotide sequence: TGTGCCAGCAGCTTATGGCAGGGAGGGTGGAACACTGAAGCTTTCTTT.